These 22 T cell receptor beta chains originate from one sample sequenced in a study of CD8 T cells in Susac syndrome. RNA was extracted with the RNeasy kit, and a quantity of roughly 0.5 to 1 ug was reverse transcribed using random hexamers. MiXCR, applied by TCRdb to the immunoSEQ multiplex PCR reads, yields one record per CDR3 protein. This sample carries approximately 94,000 distinct CDR3 sequences, roughly 96% of them seen once, and the ten largest clones take 0.3% to 0.35%. The sample consisted of CD8+ T cells from PBMCs. These receptors all stem from a human donor with Susac syndrome.

In its sample, this clonotype was seen once. The rearrangement links TRBV4-1 to TRBJ2-1; 9 bases line up with TRBD2. This CDR3 is built from 15 residues. Trimming removed 0 bases from V and 4 bases from J; junction bases left unmatched: 1. Germline V gives CDR1 MGHRA, CDR2 YSYEKL. CDR3 region: CASSQELAGYNEQFF. The DNA of the CDR3 is TGCGCCAGCAGCCAAGAACTAGCGGGTTACAATGAGCAGTTCTTC.

This clonotype came up once. This chain connects TRBV7-9 to TRBJ2-5; D ambiguous. CDR1 and CDR2 from the germline V gene are SEHNR and FQNEAQ (reference sequence). The CDR3 runs 12 residues. Trimming stripped 5 bases from V and 6 bases from J, with 10 bases between. CDR3 in amino acids: CASSLDWKTQYF. DNA for the CDR3: TGTGCCAGCAGCCTTGACTGGAAGACCCAGTACTTC.

The chain is built from TRBV12-3 or TRBV12-4 and TRBJ2-3; 10 positions match TRBD2. The trim removed 6 bases at V and 7 bases at J, leaving 16 bases unmatched. The CDR3 contains 17 residues. CDR3 DNA: TGTGCCAGCAGCGATCCGGGACTAGCGAGTAGACCCCATACGCAGTATTTT. It yields the protein CASSDPGLASRPHTQYF.

V is TRBV12-3 or TRBV12-4 and J is TRBJ2-2; D might be TRBD1 or TRBD2, each matching 5 bases. The CDR3 has 14 amino acids. The V and J ends lost 6 bases and 8 bases respectively, with 16 bases between them. The CDR3 bases are TGTGCCAGCAGCCGGGACGGAGTCGGTGGGGAGCTGTTTTTT. Amino acid sequence: CASSRDGVGGELFF.

V usage is TRBV29-1 and J usage is TRBJ1-2; D not resolved. The CDR3 length is 13 residues. The germline gives CDR1 SQVTM, CDR2 ANQGSEA. V lost 1 base to trimming and J lost 5 bases, with 11 bases between them. The CDR3 nucleotides read TGCAGCGTTGAAGCTCCCTCGAGGTATGGCTACACCTTC. This sequence encodes CSVEAPSRYGYTF.

This chain's CDR3 is CASSKAYTEAFF. CDR3 sequence (DNA): TGTGCCAGCAGCAAGGCCTACACTGAAGCTTTCTTT. The chain couples TRBV3-1 to TRBJ1-1; the D is unclear. The germline V gene encodes CDR1 LGHDT and CDR2 YNNKEL (reference sequence). Trimming took off 5 bases at V and 3 bases at J, with 7 bases between the two ends. CDR3 length: 12 amino acids.

J is TRBJ2-7 and V is TRBV20-1; D unclear. V was pared by 6 bases and J by 5 bases, with 11 bases between. The germline V gene encodes CDR1 DFQATT and CDR2 SNEGSKA (reference sequence). The CDR3 loop spans 11 amino acids. CDR3 region: CSAPKFDEQYF. The CDR3 nucleotides are TGCAGTGCCCCGAAATTTGACGAGCAGTACTTC.

The chain joins TRBV13 to TRBJ1-2, with a tentative D call TRBD1 (6 bases). Germline lookup yields CDR1 PRHDT and CDR2 FYEKMQ (reference sequence). This CDR3 has 15 amino acids. Trimming pared 0 bases from V and 3 bases from J, leaving 11 bases between. The CDR3 DNA reads as TGTGCCAGCAGCTTAGGAACCGGGACACACTATGGCTACACCTTC. Residues: CASSLGTGTHYGYTF. Based on the CDR3 plus reference TRBV13 and TRBJ1-2, the full variable domain is AAGVIQSPRHLIKEKRETATLKCYPIPRHDTVYWYQQGPGQDPQFLISFYEKMQSDKGSIPDRFSAQQFSDYHSELNMSSLELGDSALYFCASSLGTGTHYGYTFGSGTRLTVV.

This clonotype was detected once. The genes are TRBV29-1 and TRBJ1-1; a weak D match, TRBD1 (6 bases). Germline values: CDR1 SQVTM, CDR2 ANQGSEA. This CDR3 has 16 residues. Trimming stripped 6 bases from V and 1 base from J, with 21 bases between. The CDR3 DNA is TGCAGCGTCGTTGGGACACCCGGAAGGGGGAACACTGAAGCTTTCTTT. Residues: CSVVGTPGRGNTEAFF.

The genes are TRBV9 and TRBJ2-3; 7 nucleotides agree with TRBD2. The CDR3 extends over 14 amino acids. The J segment lost 3 bases and the V segment lost 2 bases, leaving 3 bases of the junction unmatched. Germline loops: CDR1 SGDLS, CDR2 YYNGEE. CDR3 sequence: CASSVRGVTDTQYF. In nucleotides, the CDR3 is TGTGCCAGCAGCGTTCGGGGGGTTACAGATACGCAGTATTTT.

The chain employs TRBV29-1 and TRBJ2-7, with 9 bases fitting TRBD2. From germline, CDR1 is SQVTM and CDR2 ANQGSEA. Unmatched junction bases numbered 28, after V lost 7 bases and J lost 0 bases. This CDR3 has 21 amino acids. CDR3 bases: TGCAGCGCAATAGGTCGGGGGCCGCGGGGGCTAGCGGGGCCCTCCTCCTACGAGCAGTACTTC. This gives the protein CSAIGRGPRGLAGPSSYEQYF.

In its sample, this clonotype was seen a few times. The J gene is TRBJ2-5, the V gene TRBV19; the D is unclear. The germline CDR1 and CDR2 sequences are LNHDA and SQIVND (reference sequence). V shed 5 bases and J shed 1 base, with 8 bases lying between them. The length of the CDR3 is 13 residues. CDR3 nucleotide sequence: TGTGCCAGTAGTCTCTATCTCCAAGAGACCCAGTACTTC. Its protein is CASSLYLQETQYF.

The chain is built from TRBV12-5 and TRBJ1-3; TRBD1 aligns across 9 bases. There are 16 residues in the CDR3. Germline CDR1 reads LGHNT; CDR2 reads FRNRAP. V was clipped by 1 base and J by 2 bases; unmatched bases: 3. Written as DNA, the CDR3 is TGTGCTAGTGGTTTGGGGGGGACAGGGACTGGAAACACCATATATTTT. It yields the protein CASGLGGTGTGNTIYF.

V usage is TRBV9 and J usage is TRBJ2-2; D tentatively fits TRBD1 or TRBD2 (7 bases each). With 2 bases removed from V and 5 bases from J, the gap between germline ends came to 19 bases. Germline V gives CDR1 SGDLS, CDR2 YYNGEE. The CDR3 is 17 residues long. The CDR3 nucleotides are TGTGCCAGCAGCGTCATTAGGGAGGGGGCTCAAACCGGGGAGCTGTTTTTT. Amino acid sequence: CASSVIREGAQTGELFF.

This chain uses TRBV7-2 with TRBJ2-7; tentative D call: TRBD2 (6 bases). CDR3 size: 13 residues. Germline V CDR1 and CDR2: SGHTA, FQGNSA. V was shortened by 8 bases and J by 3 bases, with 14 bases between the two germline ends. The chain's CDR3 is CASGLRGVYEQYF. CDR3 sequence (DNA): TGTGCCAGCGGTCTGCGCGGGGTCTACGAGCAGTACTTC.

The chain recombines TRBV3-1 with TRBJ2-3; 7 bases are shared with TRBD2. Per the germline V gene, CDR1 is LGHDT and CDR2 is YNNKEL (reference sequence). The CDR3 contains 16 residues. Trimming cost V 1 base and J 4 bases; bases outside gene matches: 8. The CDR3 sequence is CASSQVPGRYPDTQYF. The DNA for the CDR3 is TGTGCCAGCAGCCAAGTCCCCGGGAGGTACCCAGATACGCAGTATTTT.

The chain employs TRBV7-2 and TRBJ2-4; 7 positions agree with TRBD2. Germline CDR1 SGHTA, CDR2 FQGNSA. This CDR3 has 15 amino acids. J gave up 8 bases and V 5 bases, and 12 bases lay outside the gene matches. CDR3 in DNA: TGTGCCAGCAGCAGTAGGGCGGGAGTCCCGTACATTCAGTACTTC. Amino acid sequence: CASSSRAGVPYIQYF.

In this sample, this clonotype turned up once. V and J are TRBV20-1 and TRBJ2-5; tentative D call: TRBD1 (6 bases). CDR1 is DFQATT, CDR2 SNEGSKA, per germline (reference sequence). The CDR3 has 17 amino acids. Trimming shortened V by 1 base and J by 4 bases, and 22 bases separated the two germline ends. The chain's CDR3 is CSARGFTASPTGETQYF. CDR3 bases: TGCAGTGCTAGAGGCTTCACGGCGTCTCCGACAGGAGAGACCCAGTACTTC.

The DNA of the CDR3 is TGCGCCAGCAGCTCAGGACAGGCTGGGGATGGCTACACCTTC. Amino acids: CASSSGQAGDGYTF. The rearrangement joins TRBV5-1 to TRBJ1-2, with 7 positions matching TRBD1. V trimming: 3 bases; J trimming: 6 bases; junction bases outside the gene matches: 8. Germline-derived CDR1 and CDR2 are SGHRS and YFSETQ. The CDR3 extends over 14 amino acids. The full variable domain, with the rest looked up from reference TRBV5-1 and TRBJ1-2, is KAGVTQTPRYLIKTRGQQVTLSCSPISGHRSVSWYQQTPGQGLQFLFEYFSETQRNKGNFPGRFSGRQFSNSRSEMNVSTLELGDSALYLCASSSGQAGDGYTFGSGTRLTVV.

The chain links TRBV29-1 to TRBJ2-7; D is possibly TRBD2 (6 bases). Trimming stripped 6 bases from V and 0 bases from J, with 12 bases between. The CDR3 runs 13 residues. Germline CDR1 and CDR2: SQVTM and ANQGSEA. CDR3 DNA: TGCAGCGTACTTCAGGAGGGCTCCTACGAGCAGTACTTC. It specifies CSVLQEGSYEQYF.

The V gene is TRBV11-2, the J gene TRBJ2-7; no definite D call. The CDR3 covers 14 residues. Germline V gene data show CDR1 as SGHAT and CDR2 as FQNNGV. The V gene lost 1 base and the J gene lost 3 bases, with 10 bases spanning the gap. The CDR3 region has the DNA TGTGCCAGCAGCTTAGGAGGTCATGGCTACGAGCAGTACTTC. Encoded protein: CASSLGGHGYEQYF.

The gene calls are TRBV20-1 and TRBJ1-5; the match to TRBD1 covers 9 bases. Trimming cost V 4 bases and J 2 bases; bases outside gene matches: 3. Germline V lookup: CDR1 DFQATT, CDR2 SNEGSKA (reference sequence). The CDR3 is 14 residues long. The CDR3 nucleotides read TGCAGTGCTAAAACAGGGGGCGGCAATCAGCCCCAGCATTTT. Translating it yields CSAKTGGGNQPQHF.